This T cell receptor (beta chain) was identified during a study of T cells in Graves' hyperthyroidism and ophthalmopathy. The CDR3 totals 16 residues. CDR1 is MNHNS, CDR2 SASEGT, per germline. J gave up 5 bases and V 7 bases, and 6 bases lay outside the gene matches. It was RNA transcripts that yielded the amplified TCR beta CDR3 regions. With the HTBI primer set, the TCR CDR3 went through a first round of RT-PCR. TCRdb re-called the multiplex PCR reads through MiXCR, storing one row per CDR3 protein. The data hold about 500,000 distinct CDR3 sequences, with roughly an eighth observed a single time. This sequence originates from a woman aged 18-35 years with Graves' hyperthyroidism. The J gene is TRBJ2-2, the V gene TRBV6-1; 14 positions agree with TRBD2. Material for sequencing was blood. This CDR3 is CASKTGLAGVTGELFF. The CDR3 DNA reads TGTGCCAGCAAGACGGGACTAGCGGGAGTTACCGGGGAGCTGTTTTTT.